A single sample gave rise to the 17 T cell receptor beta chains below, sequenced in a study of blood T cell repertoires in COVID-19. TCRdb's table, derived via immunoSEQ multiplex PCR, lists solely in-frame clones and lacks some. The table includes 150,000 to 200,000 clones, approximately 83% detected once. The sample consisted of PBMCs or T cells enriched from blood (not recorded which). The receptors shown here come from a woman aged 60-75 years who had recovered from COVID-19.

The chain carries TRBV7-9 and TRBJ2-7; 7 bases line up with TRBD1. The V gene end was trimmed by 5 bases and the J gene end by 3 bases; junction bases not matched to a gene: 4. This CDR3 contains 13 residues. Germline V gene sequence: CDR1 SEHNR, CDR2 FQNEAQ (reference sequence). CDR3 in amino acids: CASSGTGVYEQYF. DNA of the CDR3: TGTGCCAGCAGCGGTACAGGGGTCTACGAGCAGTACTTC.

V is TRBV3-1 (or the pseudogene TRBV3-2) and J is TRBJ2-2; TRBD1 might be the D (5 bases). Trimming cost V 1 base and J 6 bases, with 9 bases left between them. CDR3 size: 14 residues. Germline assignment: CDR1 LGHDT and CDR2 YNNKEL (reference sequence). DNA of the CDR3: TGTGCCAGCAGCCAAGCAGGGCAATCCGGGGAGCTGTTTTTT. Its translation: CASSQAGQSGELFF.

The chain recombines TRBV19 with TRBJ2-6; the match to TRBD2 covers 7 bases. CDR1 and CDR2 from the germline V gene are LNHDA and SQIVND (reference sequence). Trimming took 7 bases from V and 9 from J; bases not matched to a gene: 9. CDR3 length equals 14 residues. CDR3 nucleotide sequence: TGTGCCAGTATTTCCTCGGGGGGACTCAACGTCCTGACTTTC. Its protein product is CASISSGGLNVLTF. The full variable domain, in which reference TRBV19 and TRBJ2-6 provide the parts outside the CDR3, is DGGITQSPKYLFRKEGQNVTLSCEQNLNHDAMYWYRQDPGQGLRLIYYSQIVNDFQKGDIAEGYSVSREKKESFPLTVTSAQKNPTAFYLCASISSGGLNVLTFGAGSRLTVL.

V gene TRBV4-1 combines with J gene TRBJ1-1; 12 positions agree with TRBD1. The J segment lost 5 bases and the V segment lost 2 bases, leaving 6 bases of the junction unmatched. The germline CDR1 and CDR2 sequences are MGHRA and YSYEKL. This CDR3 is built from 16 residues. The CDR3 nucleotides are TGCGCCAGCAGCCAAACCGGGACAGGGGGCCGTACTGAAGCTTTCTTT. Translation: CASSQTGTGGRTEAFF.

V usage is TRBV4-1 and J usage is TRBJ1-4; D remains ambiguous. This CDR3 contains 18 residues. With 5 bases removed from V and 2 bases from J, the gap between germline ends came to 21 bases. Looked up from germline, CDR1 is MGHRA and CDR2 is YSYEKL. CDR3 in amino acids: CASSTRAPSFGTNEKLFF. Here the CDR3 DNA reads TGCGCCAGCAGCACGCGGGCCCCTTCTTTCGGGACTAATGAAAAACTGTTTTTT.

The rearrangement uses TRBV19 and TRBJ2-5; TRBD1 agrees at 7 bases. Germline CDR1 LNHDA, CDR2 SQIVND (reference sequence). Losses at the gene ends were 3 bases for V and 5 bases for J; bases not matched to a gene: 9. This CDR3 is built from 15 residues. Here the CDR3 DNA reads TGTGCCAGTAGTATTGGACAGGTCCTCCGGGAGACCCAGTACTTC. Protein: CASSIGQVLRETQYF.

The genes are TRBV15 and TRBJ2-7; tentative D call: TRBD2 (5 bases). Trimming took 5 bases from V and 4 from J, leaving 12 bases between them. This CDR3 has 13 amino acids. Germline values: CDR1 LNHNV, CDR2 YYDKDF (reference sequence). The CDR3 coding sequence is TGTGCCACCAGCCAGGAGGTCGCTTACGAGCAGTACTTC. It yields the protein CATSQEVAYEQYF.

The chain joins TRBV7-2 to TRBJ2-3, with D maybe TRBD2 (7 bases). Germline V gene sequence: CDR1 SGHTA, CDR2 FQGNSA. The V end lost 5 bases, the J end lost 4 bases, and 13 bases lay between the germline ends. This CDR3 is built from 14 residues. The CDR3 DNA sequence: TGTGCCAGCAGCCGGGGGGCGACGTCAGATACGCAGTATTTT. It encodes CASSRGATSDTQYF.

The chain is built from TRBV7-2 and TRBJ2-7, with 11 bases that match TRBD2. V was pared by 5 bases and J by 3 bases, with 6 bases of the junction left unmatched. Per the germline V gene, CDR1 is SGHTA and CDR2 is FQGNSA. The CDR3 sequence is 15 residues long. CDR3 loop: CASSRSSGGFYEQYF. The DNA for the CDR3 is TGTGCCAGCAGCCGGTCTAGCGGGGGGTTCTACGAGCAGTACTTC.

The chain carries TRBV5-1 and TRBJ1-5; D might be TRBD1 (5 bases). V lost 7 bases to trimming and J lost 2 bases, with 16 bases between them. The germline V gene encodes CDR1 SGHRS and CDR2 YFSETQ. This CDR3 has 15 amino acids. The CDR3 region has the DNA TGCGCCAGCGCCCTCACAGGAGAGGGCAATCAGCCCCAGCATTTT. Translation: CASALTGEGNQPQHF.

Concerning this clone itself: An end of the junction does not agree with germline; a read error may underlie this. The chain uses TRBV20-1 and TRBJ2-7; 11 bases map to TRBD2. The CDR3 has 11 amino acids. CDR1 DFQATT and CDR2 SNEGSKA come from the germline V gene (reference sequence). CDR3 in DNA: TGCAGCAGCAAGACCCTAGCGGGAGGTAACTTC. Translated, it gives CSSKTLAGGNF.

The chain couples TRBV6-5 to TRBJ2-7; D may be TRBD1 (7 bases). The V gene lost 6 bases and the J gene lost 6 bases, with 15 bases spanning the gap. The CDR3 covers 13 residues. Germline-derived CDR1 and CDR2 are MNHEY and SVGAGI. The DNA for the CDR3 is TGTGCCAGCAGCGCCAGACAGGGAGGCGAGCAGTACTTC. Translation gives CASSARQGGEQYF.

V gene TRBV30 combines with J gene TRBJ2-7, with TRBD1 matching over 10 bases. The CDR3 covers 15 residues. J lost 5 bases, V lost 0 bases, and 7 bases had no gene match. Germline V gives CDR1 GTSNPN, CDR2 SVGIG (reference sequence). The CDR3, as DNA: TGTGCCTGGAGTGTACGCGGGACAGGGGACAACGAGCAGTACTTC. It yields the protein CAWSVRGTGDNEQYF.

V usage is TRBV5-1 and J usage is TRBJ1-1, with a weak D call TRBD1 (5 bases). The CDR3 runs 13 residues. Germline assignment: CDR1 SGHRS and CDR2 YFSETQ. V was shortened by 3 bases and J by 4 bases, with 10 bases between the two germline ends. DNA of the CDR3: TGCGCCAGCAGCTCCGGAGGGGCCACTGAAGCTTTCTTT. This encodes CASSSGGATEAFF.

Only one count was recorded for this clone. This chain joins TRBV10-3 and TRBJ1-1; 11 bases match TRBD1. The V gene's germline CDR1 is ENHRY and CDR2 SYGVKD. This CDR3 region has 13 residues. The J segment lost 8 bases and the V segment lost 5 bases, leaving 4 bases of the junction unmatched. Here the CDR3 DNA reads TGTGCCATCAGTCGGGGACAGGGGGAAGAAGCTTTCTTT. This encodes CAISRGQGEEAFF.

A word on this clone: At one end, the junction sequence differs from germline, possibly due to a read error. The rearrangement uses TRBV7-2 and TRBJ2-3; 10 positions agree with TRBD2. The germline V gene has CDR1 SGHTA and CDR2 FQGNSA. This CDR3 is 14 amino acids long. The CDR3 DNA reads TGTGCCAGCAGCTTAGCCGGGGAACTAGCGGGATCCTCCTTT. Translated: CASSLAGELAGSSF.

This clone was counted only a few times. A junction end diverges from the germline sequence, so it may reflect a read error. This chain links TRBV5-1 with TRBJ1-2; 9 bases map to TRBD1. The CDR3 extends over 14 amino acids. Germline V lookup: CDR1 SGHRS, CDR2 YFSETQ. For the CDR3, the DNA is TGCGCCAGCAGTTTGGACAGGGGCGCCTATGGCTACACCTTC. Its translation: CASSLDRGAYGYTF.